The text below deals with one T cell receptor (beta chain). Its antigen remains unidentified. These data come from a study of CD8 T cells in ankylosing spondylitis. Quantitative 5'-RACE with molecular barcodes produced the TCR beta libraries. A single record per CDR3 protein comes from TCRdb applying MiXCR to the 5' RACE reads. The table lists under 200,000 distinct CDR3 sequences, 10% to 15% of them singletons. Broader study findings: Enrichment of disease-linked clones was reportedly significant in matched ankylosing spondylitis synovial fluid. Roughly 8 highly homologous variants formed a TCR beta motif that appeared characteristic of ankylosing spondylitis blood.

Input material: blood, either unsorted or a sorted T cell fraction (not recorded which). This receptor was obtained from a female donor with ankylosing spondylitis or in good health (not recorded which).

CDR3 amino acids: CASSIAGGRRNEQFF. CDR3 coding DNA: TGTGCCAGTAGTATAGCGGGAGGGCGGCGGAATGAGCAGTTCTTC. The chain recombines TRBV19 with TRBJ2-1, with 8 positions matching TRBD2. Germline values: CDR1 LNHDA, CDR2 SQIVND (reference sequence). V was pared by 1 base and J by 7 bases, with 6 bases of the junction left unmatched. The CDR3 is made up of 15 amino acids.